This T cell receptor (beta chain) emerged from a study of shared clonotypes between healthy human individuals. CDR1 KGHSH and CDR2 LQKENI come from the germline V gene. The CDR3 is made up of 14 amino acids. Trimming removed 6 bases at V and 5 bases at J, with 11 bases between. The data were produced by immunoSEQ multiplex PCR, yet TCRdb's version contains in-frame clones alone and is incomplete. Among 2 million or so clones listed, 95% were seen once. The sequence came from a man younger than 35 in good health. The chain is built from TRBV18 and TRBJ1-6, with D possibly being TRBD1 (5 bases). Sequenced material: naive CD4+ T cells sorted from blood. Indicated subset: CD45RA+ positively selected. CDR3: CASSQRDDNSPLHF. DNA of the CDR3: TGTGCCAGCTCCCAACGGGACGATAATTCACCCCTCCACTTT.